A selection of T cell receptor beta chains follows, all from one sample in a study of Graves' ophthalmopathy and Graves' hyperthyroidism. In TCRdb, the multiplex PCR reads were re-called with MiXCR into one record per CDR3 protein. The table has about 1.1 million distinct CDR3 sequences, approximately 35% seen once; the top ten hold roughly 11%. Sample: peripheral blood or thyroid tissue (not recorded which). Receptor source: an adult man with Graves' hyperthyroidism. The CDR3 runs from the conserved cysteine through the conserved F or W. A D gene is named only where the DNA matches it firmly. Rows give clone size only sometimes, using once, few, many, or a class for an expanded clone.

length	J	D	size	V	DNA	CDR3
17	TRBJ1-1	NA	many	TRBV19	TGTGCCAGTAAATCTAGATCCGGTCCAGTAACTCACACTGAAGCTTTCTTT	CASKSRSGPVTHTEAFF
14	TRBJ1-2	TRBD1	few	TRBV12-3/TRBV12-4	TGTGCCAGCAGCGGGACAGCCGCTAACTATGGCTACACCTTC	CASSGTAANYGYTF
17	TRBJ2-6	NA	NA	TRBV10-3	TGTGCCATCAGTGAAAGGCAGGGGAGCACCGGGGCCAACGTCCTGACTTTC	CAISERQGSTGANVLTF
17	TRBJ2-3	NA	NA	TRBV29-1	TGCAGCGTTCCGGGGTCGGCGACAGTCAGTGTCACAGATACGCAGTATTTT	CSVPGSATVSVTDTQYF
15	TRBJ1-2	NA	NA	TRBV5-6	TGTGCCAGCAGCTCTTTGGGGGGGAAGCTCTATGGCTACACCTTC	CASSSLGGKLYGYTF
14	TRBJ1-2	NA	many	TRBV28	TGTGCCAGCACCACACTCACAGGGACCTATGGCTACACCTTC	CASTTLTGTYGYTF
18	TRBJ2-5	TRBD2	many	TRBV7-2	TGTGCCAGCAGCACTCCCACCAGACTAGCGGGTTTCCAAGAGACCCAGTACTTC	CASSTPTRLAGFQETQYF
14	TRBJ1-1	NA	once	TRBV15	TGTGCCACCAGCAGCGCGCGGGTAAACACTGAAGCTTTCTTT	CATSSARVNTEAFF
14	TRBJ2-6	NA	NA	TRBV11-2	TGTGCCAGCAGCCGTTCCTCTGGGGCCAACGTCCCGACTTTC	CASSRSSGANVPTF
13	TRBJ1-2	NA	many	TRBV5-5	TGTGCCAGCAGCCAAGACAGTCTAAGAGGCTACACCTTC	CASSQDSLRGYTF
15	TRBJ1-2	NA	many	TRBV7-8	TGTGCCAGCAGCTTCGAGGTGTCACAGAATTATGGCTACACCTTC	CASSFEVSQNYGYTF
17	TRBJ2-5	TRBD2	NA	TRBV11-2	TGTGCCAGCAGCTCGGGACTAGCGGGAGAGACGGGAGAGACCCAGTACTTC	CASSSGLAGETGETQYF
16	TRBJ1-2	NA	few	TRBV19	TGTGCCAGTAGTACTACAGGCACGAGCTCTAACTATGGCTACACCTTC	CASSTTGTSSNYGYTF
13	TRBJ1-6	NA	many	TRBV19	TGTGCCAGTTCCCACATAAGTAATTCACCCCTCCACTTT	CASSHISNSPLHF
12	TRBJ2-5	TRBD2	NA	TRBV29-1	TGCAGCGAAGGACTAGAGAGGGAGGCCCAGTACTTC	CSEGLEREAQYF
16	TRBJ2-2	TRBD1	few	TRBV24-1	TGTGCCACCAGTGATTCCGGGACAGGGTTGTCCGGGGAGCTGTTTTTT	CATSDSGTGLSGELFF
14	TRBJ1-1	TRBD1	NA	TRBV7-9	TGTGCCAGCAGCCCCGACAGGGCCAGCACTGAAGCTTTCTTT	CASSPDRASTEAFF
17	TRBJ2-2	NA	many	TRBV7-8	TGTGCCAGCAGCTTCCGGGCCCCATCGCAACACACCGGGGAGCTGTTTTTT	CASSFRAPSQHTGELFF
14	TRBJ1-5	TRBD1	few	TRBV2	TGTGCCAGCAGTTTACAGGGGGTGGGTCAGCCCCAGCATTTT	CASSLQGVGQPQHF
15	TRBJ1-4	NA	few	TRBV7-2	TGTGCCAGCAGCTTGCAGGGGTTTGCTAATGAAAAACTGTTTTTT	CASSLQGFANEKLFF
14	TRBJ1-5	NA	NA	TRBV6-2/TRBV6-3	TGTGCCACCAGCGTAGGGGGGGACAATCAGCCCCAGCATTTT	CATSVGGDNQPQHF
13	TRBJ2-7	NA	NA	TRBV5-6	TGTGCCAGCAGCTTGGGCCTGGGGTTCGAGCAGTACTTC	CASSLGLGFEQYF
14	TRBJ1-6	TRBD1	NA	TRBV10-3	TGTGCCATCAGCGGTGGACAGGATAATTCACCCCTCCACTTT	CAISGGQDNSPLHF
16	TRBJ2-2	TRBD1	NA	TRBV7-8	TGTGCCAGCAGGTCTGGGACAGGGACGGTCACCGGGGAGCTGTTTTTT	CASRSGTGTVTGELFF
10	TRBJ2-7	NA	NA	TRBV12-3/TRBV12-4	TGTGCCAGCACCCATTACGAGCAGTACTTC	CASTHYEQYF
13	TRBJ1-5	NA	many	TRBV6-5	TGTGCCAGCAGCAGGACAACGGGTCAGCCCCAGCATTTT	CASSRTTGQPQHF
13	TRBJ2-5	NA	NA	TRBV6-5	TGTGCCAGCAGAAAGGGGGGCCAGAAGACCCAGTACTTC	CASRKGGQKTQYF
12	TRBJ1-1	TRBD1	many	TRBV4-1	TGCGCCAGCAGCCAAGATTCCAGGGGGACTTTCTTT	CASSQDSRGTFF
15	TRBJ1-1	NA	many	TRBV9	TGTGCCAGCAGCGGCGACGACCCCCGGAACACTGAAGCTTTCTTT	CASSGDDPRNTEAFF
15	TRBJ2-5	NA	many	TRBV4-3	TGCGCCAGCAGTCTTAGCGTTGGGATCTCAGAGACCCAGTACTTC	CASSLSVGISETQYF
15	TRBJ2-7	NA	NA	TRBV4-2	TGTGCCAGCAGCGTCTGGGGGTCTACCCTCTACGAGCAGTACTTC	CASSVWGSTLYEQYF
9	TRBJ1-2	NA	NA	TRBV28	TGTGGCGCAGGCTATGGCTACACCTTC	CGAGYGYTF
16	TRBJ2-5	TRBD2	few	TRBV5-1	TGCGCCAGCAGCTTTGGGACTAGCAACTTGTATGAGACCCAGTACTTC	CASSFGTSNLYETQYF
13	TRBJ2-5	TRBD1	few	TRBV2	TGTGCCACCATGGACAGGGGGAGAGAGACCCAGTACTTC	CATMDRGRETQYF
15	TRBJ1-5	NA	many	TRBV12-3/TRBV12-4	TGTGCCAGCAGCCCTTTCCCCGAGAACAATCAGCCCCAGCATTTT	CASSPFPENNQPQHF
15	TRBJ2-2	NA	few	TRBV19	TGTGCCAGCGTGGAAGTAGGGCCGAAGTCCGGGGAGCTGTTTTTT	CASVEVGPKSGELFF
15	TRBJ2-2	TRBD2	NA	TRBV9	TGTGCCAGCAGCGTATCCAGCGGGGTCACCGGGGAGCTGTTTTTT	CASSVSSGVTGELFF
17	TRBJ2-6	NA	many	TRBV6-5	TGTGCCAGCAGTTACTCGTGGTCCGGGGCTGGGGCCAACGTCCTGACTTTC	CASSYSWSGAGANVLTF
14	TRBJ1-3	NA	many	TRBV12-3/TRBV12-4	TGTGCCAGCAGGAACCGGGTCCTAGGGAACACCATATATTTT	CASRNRVLGNTIYF
14	TRBJ1-5	NA	NA	TRBV6-5	TGTGCCAGCCGTTACAAGGTGGGGCTTCGGCCCCAGCATTTT	CASRYKVGLRPQHF
12	TRBJ1-5	NA	many	TRBV20-1	TGCAGTGCTAGTGACACTCGCCAGCCCCAGCATTTT	CSASDTRQPQHF
14	TRBJ1-6	NA	many	TRBV5-1	TGCGCCAGCAGCTTCAGCGACGTAAATTCACCCCTCCACTTT	CASSFSDVNSPLHF
15	TRBJ1-2	TRBD1	NA	TRBV6-5	TGTGCCAGCAGACCCCCGGGACAGGGGTTTGCTGGCTACACCTTC	CASRPPGQGFAGYTF
16	TRBJ1-1	NA	few	TRBV27	TGTGCCAGCAGTTTCGCAGGTTTGGGGGCTGGCACTGAAGCTTTCTTT	CASSFAGLGAGTEAFF
11	TRBJ2-5	NA	few	TRBV5-6	TGTGCCAGCAGCTTTAGGGGGACCCAGTACTTC	CASSFRGTQYF
14	TRBJ1-2	NA	NA	TRBV4-2	TGTGCCAGCAGCCCAGAAAGAGGGTTTGATGGCTACACCTTC	CASSPERGFDGYTF
14	TRBJ1-1	NA	many	TRBV5-4	TGTGCCAGCAGCTTGATATCTGGGAACACTGAAGCTTTCTTT	CASSLISGNTEAFF
14	TRBJ1-3	NA	few	TRBV5-8	TGTGCCAGCAGCTTGGAGAGGCCTGGAAACACCATATATTTT	CASSLERPGNTIYF
16	TRBJ2-7	TRBD1	NA	TRBV7-9	TGTGCCAGCAGCTTACCCCGACAGGGGGAAGGAAACGAGCAGTACTTC	CASSLPRQGEGNEQYF
15	TRBJ1-1	TRBD1	once	TRBV5-6	TGTGCCAGCACCCTCAGGGGGGGCTTGTTAACTGAAGCTTTCTTT	CASTLRGGLLTEAFF
13	TRBJ1-5	NA	NA	TRBV20-1	TGCAGTGCCAACAAGCGTTGGAATCAGCCCCAGCATTTT	CSANKRWNQPQHF
13	TRBJ2-5	NA	NA	TRBV20-1	TGCAGTGCTAGCCCGGTGGCGCGGGAGACCCAGTACTTC	CSASPVARETQYF
16	TRBJ2-5	TRBD2	NA	TRBV19	TGTGCCAGCACACCTCACGGCGGGAGAATAGGGGAGACCCAGTACTTC	CASTPHGGRIGETQYF
17	TRBJ1-5	NA	NA	TRBV10-3	TGTGCCATCAGTGACGGCGGGGACGGAGTCCGCAATCAGCCCCAGCATTTT	CAISDGGDGVRNQPQHF
16	TRBJ2-5	NA	many	TRBV5-1	TGCGCCAGCAGCCCAGGATGGGTTGGGGGGCAAGAGACCCAGTACTTC	CASSPGWVGGQETQYF
14	TRBJ1-2	NA	many	TRBV7-9	TGTGCCAGCAGCTCGACCGCCACCGATTATGGCTACACCTTC	CASSSTATDYGYTF
14	TRBJ2-7	TRBD1	NA	TRBV12-3/TRBV12-4	TGTGCCAGCAGCAAGGGGGCGGATGGGTACGAGCAGTACTTC	CASSKGADGYEQYF
17	TRBJ1-1	NA	NA	TRBV20-1	TGCAGTGCTAGAACCGAGGGGCGGTCTACCATGAACACTGAAGCTTTCTTT	CSARTEGRSTMNTEAFF
13	TRBJ2-7	TRBD1	many	TRBV29-1	TGCAGCGTCGGACGGGACAGAGTCTACGAGCAGTACTTC	CSVGRDRVYEQYF